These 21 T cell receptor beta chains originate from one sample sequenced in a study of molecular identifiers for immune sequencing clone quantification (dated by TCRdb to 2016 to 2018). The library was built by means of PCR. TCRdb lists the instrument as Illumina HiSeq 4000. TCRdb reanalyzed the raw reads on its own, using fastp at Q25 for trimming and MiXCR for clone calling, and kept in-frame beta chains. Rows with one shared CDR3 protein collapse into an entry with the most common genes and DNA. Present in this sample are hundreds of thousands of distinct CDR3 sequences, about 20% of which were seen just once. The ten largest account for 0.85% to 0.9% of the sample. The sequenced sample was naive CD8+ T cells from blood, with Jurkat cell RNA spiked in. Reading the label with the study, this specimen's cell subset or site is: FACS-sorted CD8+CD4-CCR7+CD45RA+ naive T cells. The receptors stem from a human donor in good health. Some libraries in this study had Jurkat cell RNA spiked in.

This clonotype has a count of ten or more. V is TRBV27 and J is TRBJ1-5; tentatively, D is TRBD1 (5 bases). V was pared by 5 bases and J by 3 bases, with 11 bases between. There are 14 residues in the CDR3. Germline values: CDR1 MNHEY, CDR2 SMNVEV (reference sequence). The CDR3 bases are TGTGCCAGCAGTCCACGGGGGTACAATCAGCCCCAGCATTTT. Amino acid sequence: CASSPRGYNQPQHF.

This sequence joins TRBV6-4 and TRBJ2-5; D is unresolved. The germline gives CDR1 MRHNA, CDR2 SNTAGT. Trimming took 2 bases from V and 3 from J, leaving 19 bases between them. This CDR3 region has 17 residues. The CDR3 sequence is CASSDTSEVPEKETQYF. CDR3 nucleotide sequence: TGTGCCAGCAGTGACACAAGCGAAGTTCCAGAAAAAGAGACCCAGTACTTC.

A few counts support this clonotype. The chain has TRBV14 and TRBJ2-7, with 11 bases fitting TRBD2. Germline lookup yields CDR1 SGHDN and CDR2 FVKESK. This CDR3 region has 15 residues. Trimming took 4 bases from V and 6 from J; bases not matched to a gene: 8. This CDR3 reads CASSPLAGGLGEQYF. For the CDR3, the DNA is TGTGCCAGCAGCCCGCTAGCGGGAGGCCTGGGCGAGCAGTACTTC.

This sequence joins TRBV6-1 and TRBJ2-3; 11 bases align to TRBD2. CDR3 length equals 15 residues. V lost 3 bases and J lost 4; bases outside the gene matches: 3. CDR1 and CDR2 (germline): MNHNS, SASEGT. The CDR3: CASSDSSGRADTQYF. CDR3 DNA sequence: TGTGCCAGCAGTGATAGTAGCGGGAGGGCAGATACGCAGTATTTT.

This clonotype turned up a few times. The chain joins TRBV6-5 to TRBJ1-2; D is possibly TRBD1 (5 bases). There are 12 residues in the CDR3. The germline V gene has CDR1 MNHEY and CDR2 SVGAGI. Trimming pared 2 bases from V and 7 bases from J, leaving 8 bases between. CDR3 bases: TGTGCCAGCAGTTACGGGGGGACTGGCTACACCTTC. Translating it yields CASSYGGTGYTF.

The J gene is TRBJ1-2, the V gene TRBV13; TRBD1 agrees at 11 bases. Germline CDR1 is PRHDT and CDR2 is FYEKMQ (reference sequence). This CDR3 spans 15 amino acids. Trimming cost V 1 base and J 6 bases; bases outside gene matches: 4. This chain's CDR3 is CASSLEGQGVHGYTF. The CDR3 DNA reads TGTGCCAGCAGCTTAGAGGGACAGGGGGTTCATGGCTACACCTTC.

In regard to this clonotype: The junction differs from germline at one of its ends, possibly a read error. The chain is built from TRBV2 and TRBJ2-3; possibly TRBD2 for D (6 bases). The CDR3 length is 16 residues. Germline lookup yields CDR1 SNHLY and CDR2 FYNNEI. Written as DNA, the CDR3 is TGTGCCAGCAGTGTCCTAGCGCTACAAAGCACAGATATGCAGTATTTT. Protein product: CASSVLALQSTDMQYF.

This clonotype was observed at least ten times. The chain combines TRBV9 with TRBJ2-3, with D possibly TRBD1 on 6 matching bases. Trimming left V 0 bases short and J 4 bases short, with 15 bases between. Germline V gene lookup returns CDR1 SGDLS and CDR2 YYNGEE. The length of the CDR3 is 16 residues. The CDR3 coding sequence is TGTGCCAGCAGCGTAGCAGGGGTTCTACCTCCAGATACGCAGTATTTT. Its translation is CASSVAGVLPPDTQYF.

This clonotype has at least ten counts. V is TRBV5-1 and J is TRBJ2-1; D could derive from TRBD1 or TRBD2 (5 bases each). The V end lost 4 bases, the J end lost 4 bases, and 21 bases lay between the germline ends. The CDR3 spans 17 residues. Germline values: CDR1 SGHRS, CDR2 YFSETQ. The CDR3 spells CASSTGLQEGHYNEQFF. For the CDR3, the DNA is TGCGCCAGCAGCACGGGGCTCCAAGAAGGACATTACAATGAGCAGTTCTTC.

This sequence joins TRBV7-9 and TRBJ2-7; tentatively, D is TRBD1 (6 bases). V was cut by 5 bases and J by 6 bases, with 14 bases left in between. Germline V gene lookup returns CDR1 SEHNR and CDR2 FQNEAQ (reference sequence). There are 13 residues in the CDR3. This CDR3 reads CASSERDTFEQYF. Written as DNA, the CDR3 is TGTGCCAGCAGCGAAAGGGACACCTTCGAGCAGTACTTC.

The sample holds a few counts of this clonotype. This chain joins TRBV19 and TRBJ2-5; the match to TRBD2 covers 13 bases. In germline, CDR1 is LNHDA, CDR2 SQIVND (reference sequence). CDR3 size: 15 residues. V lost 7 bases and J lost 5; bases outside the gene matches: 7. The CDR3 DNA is TGTGCCAGTACTGGACTAGCGGGAGTATTCGAGACCCAGTACTTC. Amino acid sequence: CASTGLAGVFETQYF.

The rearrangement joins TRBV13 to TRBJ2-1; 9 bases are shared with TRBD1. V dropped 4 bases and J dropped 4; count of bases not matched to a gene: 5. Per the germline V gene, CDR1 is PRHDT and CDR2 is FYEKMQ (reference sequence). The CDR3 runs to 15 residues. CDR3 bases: TGTGCCAGCAGCTGGGGACAGGGCGGATACAATGAGCAGTTCTTC. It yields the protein CASSWGQGGYNEQFF.

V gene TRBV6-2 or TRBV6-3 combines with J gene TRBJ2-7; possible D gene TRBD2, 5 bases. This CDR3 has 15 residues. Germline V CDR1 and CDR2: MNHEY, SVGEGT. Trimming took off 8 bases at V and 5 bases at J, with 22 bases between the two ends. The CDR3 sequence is CASGGTGIISHEQYF. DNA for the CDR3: TGTGCCAGCGGTGGAACCGGGATTATAAGCCACGAGCAGTACTTC.

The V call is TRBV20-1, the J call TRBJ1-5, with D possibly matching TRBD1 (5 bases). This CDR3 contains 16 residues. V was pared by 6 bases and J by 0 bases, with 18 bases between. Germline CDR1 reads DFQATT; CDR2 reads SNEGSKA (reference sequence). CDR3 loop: CSARAGRDLSNQPQHF. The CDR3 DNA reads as TGCAGTGCCAGGGCCGGCAGGGATCTTAGCAATCAGCCCCAGCATTTT.

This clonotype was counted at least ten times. CDR3 DNA sequence: TGTGCCAGCACCCCTCCGACAGTGTATGGCTACACCTTC. Its translation is CASTPPTVYGYTF. V is TRBV7-9 and J is TRBJ1-2; a weak D match, TRBD1 (5 bases). With 7 bases removed from V and 5 bases from J, the gap between germline ends came to 14 bases. The germline V gene has CDR1 SEHNR and CDR2 FQNEAQ (reference sequence). There are 13 residues in the CDR3.

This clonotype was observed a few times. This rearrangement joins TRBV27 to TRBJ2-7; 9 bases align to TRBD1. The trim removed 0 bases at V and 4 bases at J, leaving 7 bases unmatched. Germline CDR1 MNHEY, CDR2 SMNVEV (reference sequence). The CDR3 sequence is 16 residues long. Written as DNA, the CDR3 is TGTGCCAGCAGTTTATCAGGGGGGACAGGGACTTACGAGCAGTACTTC. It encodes CASSLSGGTGTYEQYF.

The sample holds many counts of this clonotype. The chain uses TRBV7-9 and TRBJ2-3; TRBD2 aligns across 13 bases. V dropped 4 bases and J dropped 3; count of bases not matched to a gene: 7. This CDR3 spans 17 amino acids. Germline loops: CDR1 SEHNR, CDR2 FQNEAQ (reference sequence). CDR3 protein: CASSSPGLAGETDTQYF. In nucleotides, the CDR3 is TGTGCCAGCAGCTCTCCCGGACTAGCGGGGGAGACAGATACGCAGTATTTT.

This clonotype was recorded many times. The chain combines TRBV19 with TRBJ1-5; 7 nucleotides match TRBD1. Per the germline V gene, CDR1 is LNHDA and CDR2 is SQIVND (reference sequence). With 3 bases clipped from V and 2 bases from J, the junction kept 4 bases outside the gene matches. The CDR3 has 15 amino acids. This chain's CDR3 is CASSMTGKGNQPQHF. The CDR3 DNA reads TGTGCCAGTAGTATGACAGGGAAGGGCAATCAGCCCCAGCATTTT.

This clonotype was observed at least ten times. Here the CDR3 DNA reads TGTGCCAGTAGTGAGGAGGGCCATCAGCCCCAGCATTTT. Its translation is CASSEEGHQPQHF. The chain joins TRBV19 to TRBJ1-5; D remains unclear. Germline V gene sequence: CDR1 LNHDA, CDR2 SQIVND (reference sequence). V shed 5 bases and J shed 5 bases, with 10 bases lying between them. The CDR3 extends over 13 amino acids.

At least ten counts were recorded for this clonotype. The CDR3 reads CATSGLTGDNEQFF. Here the CDR3 DNA reads TGTGCCACCAGTGGTCTGACAGGGGACAATGAGCAGTTCTTC. This chain joins TRBV24-1 and TRBJ2-1, with TRBD1 matching over 8 bases. The CDR3 runs 14 residues. Per germline, CDR1 KGHDR and CDR2 SFDVKD. V was clipped by 5 bases and J by 5 bases; unmatched bases: 4.

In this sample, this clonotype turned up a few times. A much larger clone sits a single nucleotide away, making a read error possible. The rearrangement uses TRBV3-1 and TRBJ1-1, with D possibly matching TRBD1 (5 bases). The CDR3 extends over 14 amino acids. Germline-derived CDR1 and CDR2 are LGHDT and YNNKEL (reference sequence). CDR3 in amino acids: CACSPGVDTGEAFF. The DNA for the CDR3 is TGTGCCTGCAGCCCCGGGGTGGACACGGGAGAAGCTTTCTTT. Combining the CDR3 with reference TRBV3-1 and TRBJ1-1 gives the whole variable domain DTAVSQTPKYLVTQMGNDKSIKCEQNLGHDTMYWYKQDSKKFLKIMFSYNNKELIINETVPNRFSPKSPDKAHLNLHINSLELGDSAVYFCACSPGVDTGEAFFGQGTRLTVV.